Detailed here is one T cell receptor (beta chain). Its antigen is as yet unknown. The sample is drawn from a study of a mutant IDH1 vaccine in newly diagnosed glioma. Study-wide results and caveats: Seemingly, top peripheral T cell clonotype changes bore no relation to pseudoprogression.

Clones were read by immunoSEQ multiplex PCR, and TCRdb kept only the in-frame ones, dropping some. In the table there are roughly 68,000 clones, 70% to 80% of which are singletons. Time point defined: baseline, week 1 (first vaccination visit). Regarding treatment: pre-vaccination baseline after standard-of-care therapy. Astrocytomas found in donors were new, WHO grade 3 or 4, IDH1-mutant and ATRX-lost. The sequence came from a middle-aged man with glioma. Source: PBMCs, taken from a glioma patient treated with radiotherapy, temozolomide or both.

CDR3 nucleotide sequence: TGTGCCAGCAGCCTGGGACAGGACCCGTACGAGCAGTACTTC. Translation: CASSLGQDPYEQYF. The chain has TRBV5-4 and TRBJ2-7, with 8 bases that match TRBD1. Germline V gene lookup returns CDR1 SGHNT and CDR2 YYREEE (reference sequence). V gave up 4 bases and J gave up 4 bases; unmatched junction bases: 7. The CDR3 totals 14 residues.